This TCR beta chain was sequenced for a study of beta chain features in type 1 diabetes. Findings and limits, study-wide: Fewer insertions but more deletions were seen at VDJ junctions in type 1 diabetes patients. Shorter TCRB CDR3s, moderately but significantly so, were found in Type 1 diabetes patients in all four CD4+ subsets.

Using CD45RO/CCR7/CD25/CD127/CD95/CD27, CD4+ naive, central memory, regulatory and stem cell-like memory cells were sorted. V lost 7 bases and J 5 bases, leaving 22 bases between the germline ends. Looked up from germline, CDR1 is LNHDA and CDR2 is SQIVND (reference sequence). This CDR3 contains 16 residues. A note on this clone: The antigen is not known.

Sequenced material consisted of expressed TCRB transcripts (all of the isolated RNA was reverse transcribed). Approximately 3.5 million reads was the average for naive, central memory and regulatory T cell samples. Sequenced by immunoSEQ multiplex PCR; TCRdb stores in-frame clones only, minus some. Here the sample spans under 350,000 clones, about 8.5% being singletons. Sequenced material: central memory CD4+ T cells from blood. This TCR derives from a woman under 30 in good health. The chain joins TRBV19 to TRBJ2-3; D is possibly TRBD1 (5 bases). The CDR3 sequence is CASTPRGGLSRDTQYF. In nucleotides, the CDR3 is TGTGCCAGTACCCCAAGGGGTGGGCTGAGCCGAGATACGCAGTATTTT.